This T cell receptor beta chain was retrieved from a study of cytomegalovirus exposure and HLA in healthy donors. Study-wide points: TCR beta chain V- and J-gene trimming was linked, in a later analysis, to a missense variant in DCLRE1C.

In the PCR, 60 Vbeta and 13 Jbeta primers were used. Method: immunoSEQ multiplex PCR; TCRdb's copy keeps in-frame clones and lacks some. This sample has about 190,000 clones, with 82% found just once. Comments on this clone: Its antigen is unknown.

CDR3 length equals 15 residues. Germline CDR1 and CDR2: ENHRY and SYGVKD. V dropped 9 bases and J dropped 11; count of bases not matched to a gene: 18. The material sequenced was PBMCs. The sequence was obtained from a woman aged 18-29 years in good health and CMV-seronegative. The gene calls are TRBV10-3 and TRBJ1-1; 10 bases fit TRBD1. CDR3 coding DNA: TGTGCCATAACTGATCCGGGACAGGGGAGACCTGGGGCTTTCTTT. Amino acid sequence: CAITDPGQGRPGAFF.